These T cell receptor beta chains were read from a single sample in a study of shared clonotypes between healthy human individuals. Assay: immunoSEQ multiplex PCR; the TCRdb copy retains only in-frame clones and omits some. The sample gives millions of clones, approximately 95% of which show up once; approximately 0.13% is in the top ten. The sequencing sample was made of naive CD4+ T cells sorted from blood. The receptors originated from a man younger than 30 in good health. Each CDR3 is given with its conserved first and last residue. A D gene is named only where the DNA matches it firmly. Part of the rows lack a size; the others show once, few, many or a class for expanded clones.

d_gene: TRBD2; len: 15; abundance: -; j_gene: TRBJ2-7; v_gene: TRBV5-4; CDR3aa: CASSLAQRDPYEQYF; CDR3nt: TGTGCCAGCAGCTTGGCCCAGCGGGACCCCTACGAGCAGTACTTC
d_gene: -; len: 13; abundance: -; j_gene: TRBJ2-2; v_gene: TRBV7-2; CDR3aa: CASSFQGTGELFF; CDR3nt: TGTGCCAGCAGCTTTCAGGGCACCGGGGAGCTGTTTTTT
d_gene: -; len: 15; abundance: -; j_gene: TRBJ1-3; v_gene: TRBV4-1; CDR3aa: CASSQVGKSGNTIYF; CDR3nt: TGCGCCAGCAGCCAAGTTGGGAAAAGTGGAAACACCATATATTTT
d_gene: -; len: 14; abundance: -; j_gene: TRBJ1-1; v_gene: TRBV28; CDR3aa: CASRGHSMNTEAFF; CDR3nt: TGTGCCAGCAGGGGCCACAGCATGAACACTGAAGCTTTCTTT
d_gene: -; len: 14; abundance: -; j_gene: TRBJ1-2; v_gene: TRBV2; CDR3aa: CASSGGTVLYGYTF; CDR3nt: TGTGCCAGCAGTGGGGGTACAGTTTTATATGGCTACACCTTC
d_gene: -; len: 11; abundance: once; j_gene: TRBJ2-5; v_gene: TRBV12-5; CDR3aa: CASGAGETQYF; CDR3nt: TGTGCTAGTGGGGCAGGGGAGACCCAGTACTTC
d_gene: -; len: 13; abundance: -; j_gene: TRBJ2-5; v_gene: TRBV2; CDR3aa: CASFLTSQETQYF; CDR3nt: TGTGCCAGCTTTCTAACTAGTCAAGAGACCCAGTACTTC
d_gene: TRBD1; len: 15; abundance: -; j_gene: TRBJ2-7; v_gene: TRBV4-1; CDR3aa: CASSPSGTGVYEQYF; CDR3nt: TGCGCCAGCAGCCCCTCCGGGACAGGGGTCTACGAGCAGTACTTC
d_gene: -; len: 14; abundance: -; j_gene: TRBJ1-4; v_gene: TRBV2; CDR3aa: CASSARGTNEKLFF; CDR3nt: TGTGCCAGCAGTGCCAGGGGCACTAATGAAAAACTGTTTTTT
d_gene: TRBD1; len: 15; abundance: -; j_gene: TRBJ1-4; v_gene: TRBV7-2; CDR3aa: CASSLTGVNNEKLFF; CDR3nt: TGTGCCAGCAGCTTAACAGGGGTGAATAATGAAAAACTGTTTTTT
d_gene: -; len: 17; abundance: few; j_gene: TRBJ2-3; v_gene: TRBV7-9; CDR3aa: CASSLGTQRSGTDTQYF; CDR3nt: TGTGCCAGCAGCTTGGGGACGCAGAGATCAGGCACAGATACGCAGTATTTT
d_gene: -; len: 16; abundance: -; j_gene: TRBJ2-2; v_gene: TRBV5-1; CDR3aa: CASSLASRGNTGELFF; CDR3nt: TGCGCCAGCAGCTTGGCTTCCAGGGGGAACACCGGGGAGCTGTTTTTT
d_gene: -; len: 15; abundance: -; j_gene: TRBJ1-1; v_gene: TRBV29-1; CDR3aa: CSVVRGASMNTEAFF; CDR3nt: TGCAGCGTTGTGCGTGGAGCGAGCATGAACACTGAAGCTTTCTTT
d_gene: -; len: 13; abundance: -; j_gene: TRBJ1-6; v_gene: TRBV7-3; CDR3aa: CASSLGLGSPLHF; CDR3nt: TGTGCCAGCAGCTTGGGGCTGGGATCACCCCTCCACTTT
d_gene: -; len: 17; abundance: -; j_gene: TRBJ2-3; v_gene: TRBV15; CDR3aa: CATSRDMGGHGTDTQYF; CDR3nt: TGTGCCACCAGCAGAGATATGGGGGGGCATGGCACAGATACGCAGTATTTT
d_gene: TRBD1; len: 14; abundance: -; j_gene: TRBJ1-6; v_gene: TRBV5-1; CDR3aa: CASSSGQLNSPLHF; CDR3nt: TGCGCCAGCAGCTCGGGACAGCTAAATTCACCCCTCCACTTT
d_gene: -; len: 14; abundance: -; j_gene: TRBJ1-1; v_gene: TRBV7-3; CDR3aa: CASSPLESNTEAFF; CDR3nt: TGTGCCAGCAGCCCGCTGGAGTCGAACACTGAAGCTTTCTTT
d_gene: -; len: 15; abundance: -; j_gene: TRBJ2-7; v_gene: TRBV18; CDR3aa: CASSPSARGTYEQYF; CDR3nt: TGTGCCAGCTCACCATCGGCTAGAGGTACCTACGAGCAGTACTTC
d_gene: TRBD1; len: 16; abundance: -; j_gene: TRBJ2-7; v_gene: TRBV23-1; CDR3aa: CASSQLPDRGLYEQYF; CDR3nt: TGCGCCAGCAGTCAATTGCCGGACAGGGGATTGTACGAGCAGTACTTC
d_gene: TRBD1; len: 14; abundance: -; j_gene: TRBJ1-1; v_gene: TRBV28; CDR3aa: CASSFGDRGAEAFF; CDR3nt: TGTGCCAGCAGTTTCGGAGACAGGGGGGCTGAAGCTTTCTTT
d_gene: -; len: 15; abundance: -; j_gene: TRBJ1-2; v_gene: TRBV5-1; CDR3aa: CASSFSLQPTYGYTF; CDR3nt: TGCGCCAGCAGCTTTAGTCTACAACCGACCTATGGCTACACCTTC
d_gene: -; len: 16; abundance: -; j_gene: TRBJ1-4; v_gene: TRBV4-3; CDR3aa: CASSQGTLATNEKLFF; CDR3nt: TGCGCCAGCAGCCAAGGGACTCTTGCAACTAATGAAAAACTGTTTTTT
d_gene: TRBD1; len: 15; abundance: once; j_gene: TRBJ2-1; v_gene: TRBV11-2; CDR3aa: CASSLGTGGFNEQFF; CDR3nt: TGTGCCAGCAGCTTAGGGACAGGGGGCTTCAATGAGCAGTTCTTC
d_gene: -; len: 13; abundance: -; j_gene: TRBJ1-1; v_gene: TRBV5-1; CDR3aa: CASSLALGTEAFF; CDR3nt: TGCGCCAGCAGCTTGGCTCTGGGCACTGAAGCTTTCTTT
d_gene: -; len: 15; abundance: -; j_gene: TRBJ1-3; v_gene: TRBV7-9; CDR3aa: CASSSDRASGNTIYF; CDR3nt: TGTGCCAGCAGCTCCGACAGAGCCTCTGGAAACACCATATATTTT
d_gene: TRBD2; len: 13; abundance: -; j_gene: TRBJ2-3; v_gene: TRBV5-1; CDR3aa: CASIAGGTDTQYF; CDR3nt: TGCGCCAGCATAGCGGGGGGCACAGATACGCAGTATTTT
d_gene: -; len: 13; abundance: -; j_gene: TRBJ2-5; v_gene: TRBV10-2; CDR3aa: CASSAWGRETQYF; CDR3nt: TGCGCCAGCAGTGCGTGGGGGAGGGAGACCCAGTACTTC
d_gene: -; len: 11; abundance: -; j_gene: TRBJ1-6; v_gene: TRBV6-1; CDR3aa: CASNVNSPLHF; CDR3nt: TGTGCCAGCAACGTAAATTCACCCCTCCACTTT
d_gene: TRBD2; len: 14; abundance: -; j_gene: TRBJ2-7; v_gene: TRBV6-1; CDR3aa: CASRLLAGRYEQYF; CDR3nt: TGTGCCAGCAGGCTACTAGCGGGGAGATACGAGCAGTACTTC
d_gene: -; len: 12; abundance: -; j_gene: TRBJ1-2; v_gene: TRBV7-9; CDR3aa: CASSQDSYGYTF; CDR3nt: TGTGCCAGCAGTCAAGACAGCTATGGCTACACCTTC
d_gene: TRBD2; len: 15; abundance: -; j_gene: TRBJ2-1; v_gene: TRBV5-1; CDR3aa: CASTPGLGKDHEQFF; CDR3nt: TGCGCCAGCACCCCGGGACTAGGGAAGGATCATGAGCAGTTCTTC
d_gene: -; len: 12; abundance: -; j_gene: TRBJ1-4; v_gene: TRBV29-1; CDR3aa: CSARDGNEKLFF; CDR3nt: TGCAGCGCCCGGGACGGTAATGAAAAACTGTTTTTT
d_gene: -; len: 12; abundance: -; j_gene: TRBJ1-3; v_gene: TRBV5-3; CDR3aa: CARSFEGNTIYF; CDR3nt: TGTGCCAGAAGCTTTGAGGGGAACACCATATATTTT
d_gene: TRBD1; len: 13; abundance: -; j_gene: TRBJ2-5; v_gene: TRBV6-1; CDR3aa: CASTGQVQETQYF; CDR3nt: TGTGCCAGCACTGGACAGGTACAAGAGACCCAGTACTTC
d_gene: TRBD1; len: 14; abundance: -; j_gene: TRBJ1-4; v_gene: TRBV27; CDR3aa: CASKGQGTNEKLFF; CDR3nt: TGTGCCAGCAAAGGACAGGGTACTAATGAAAAACTGTTTTTT
d_gene: TRBD2; len: 15; abundance: -; j_gene: TRBJ2-3; v_gene: TRBV10-3; CDR3aa: CAISEGGVESDTQYF; CDR3nt: TGTGCCATCAGTGAGGGGGGGGTCGAATCAGATACGCAGTATTTT
d_gene: -; len: 15; abundance: -; j_gene: TRBJ2-2; v_gene: TRBV6-5; CDR3aa: CASSRVSGVTGELFF; CDR3nt: TGTGCCAGCAGTAGAGTAAGCGGAGTGACCGGGGAGCTGTTTTTT
d_gene: TRBD2; len: 15; abundance: -; j_gene: TRBJ2-3; v_gene: TRBV5-6; CDR3aa: CASSRTSGETDTQYF; CDR3nt: TGTGCCAGCAGCCGGACTAGCGGGGAAACAGATACGCAGTATTTT
d_gene: TRBD1; len: 17; abundance: once; j_gene: TRBJ2-7; v_gene: TRBV15; CDR3aa: CATSRLDPGQGKNEQYF; CDR3nt: TGTGCCACCAGCAGACTTGACCCGGGACAGGGGAAAAACGAGCAGTACTTC
d_gene: TRBD1; len: 15; abundance: -; j_gene: TRBJ1-3; v_gene: TRBV30; CDR3aa: CAWNTRQGRGNTIYF; CDR3nt: TGTGCCTGGAACACCAGACAGGGCAGGGGAAACACCATATATTTT
d_gene: TRBD2; len: 19; abundance: -; j_gene: TRBJ2-2; v_gene: TRBV9; CDR3aa: CASSPGLAGGLVMGGELFF; CDR3nt: TGTGCCAGCAGCCCCGGACTAGCGGGAGGGCTGGTTATGGGCGGGGAGCTGTTTTTT
d_gene: TRBD1; len: 16; abundance: once; j_gene: TRBJ2-5; v_gene: TRBV7-9; CDR3aa: CASSSLGQGGYETQYF; CDR3nt: TGTGCCAGCAGCTCCCTAGGACAGGGCGGATACGAGACCCAGTACTTC